This T cell receptor (beta chain) was recovered during a study of T and B cells in COVID-19 patients. Study background: At median age around 36 years, recovered patients were younger than active-infection patients at 67. Of some 20 active-infection patients, 15 to 19 carried comorbidities linked to unfavorable COVID-19 outcome.

From blood, about 250-550 ng of genomic DNA served as TRB template. Multiplex PCR with BIOMED2 TRB-A/B primer pools amplified TRB rearrangements. TCRdb re-called the multiplex PCR reads through MiXCR, storing one row per CDR3 protein. The data show 20,000 to 25,000 distinct CDR3 sequences, with 25% to 35% seen just once and approximately 2% held by the top ten. CDR1 is LNHDA, CDR2 SQIVND, per germline (reference sequence). The CDR3 length is 16 residues. V dropped 4 bases and J dropped 11 bases, with 23 bases sitting between them. Study results and caveats: CD4+, regulatory T cell, CD8+ and sorted SARS-CoV-2-responsive or tetramer+ T cells were not yet sequenced.

By its share, this clonotype is medium-sized (0.01 to 0.1%). Its antigen is still unknown. The clonotype was recovered from a human donor who had recovered from COVID-19. The material sequenced was blood. This rearrangement joins TRBV19 to TRBJ2-2; D unclear. CDR3 nucleotide sequence: TGTGCCAGTAGTAATTCGGTACTCGTGAAAGAAGAAGAGCTGTTTTTT. It is translated as CASSNSVLVKEEELFF.